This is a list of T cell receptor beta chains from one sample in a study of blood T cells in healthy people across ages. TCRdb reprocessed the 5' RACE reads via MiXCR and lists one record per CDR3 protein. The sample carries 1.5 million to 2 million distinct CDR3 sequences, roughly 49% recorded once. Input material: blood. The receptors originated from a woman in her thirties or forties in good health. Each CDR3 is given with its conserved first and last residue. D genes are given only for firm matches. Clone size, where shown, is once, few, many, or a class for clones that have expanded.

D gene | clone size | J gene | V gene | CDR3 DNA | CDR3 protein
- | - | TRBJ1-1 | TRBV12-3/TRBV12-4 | TGTGCCAGCAGTTTAGCGACGGTCTTCACTGAAGCTTTCTTT | CASSLATVFTEAFF
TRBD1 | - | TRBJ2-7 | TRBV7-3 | TGTGCCAGCAGCTCCCGGGACAGTTACTCCTACGAGCAGTACTTC | CASSSRDSYSYEQYF
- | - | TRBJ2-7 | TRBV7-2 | TGTGCCAGCAGCTTAGAGGTGCAGTACGAGCAGTACTTC | CASSLEVQYEQYF
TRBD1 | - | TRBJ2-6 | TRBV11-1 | TGTGCCAGCAGCTTAGTAAGTGGGTTCGGGACAGGACTCTCTGGGGCCAACGTCCTGACTTTC | CASSLVSGFGTGLSGANVLTF
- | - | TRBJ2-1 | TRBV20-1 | TGCAGTGCTAGAGCCCCGCGGCACTCCTACAATGAGCAGTTCTTC | CSARAPRHSYNEQFF
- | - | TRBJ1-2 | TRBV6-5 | TGTGCCGCCACCCGGGGTGAGGGCTACACCTTC | CAATRGEGYTF
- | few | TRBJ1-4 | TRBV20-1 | TGCAGTGCCCGAGGCGGGGAAGGGGAAAAACTGTTTTTT | CSARGGEGEKLFF
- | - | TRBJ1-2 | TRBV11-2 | TGTGCCAGCAGCTTAGGGCCCGGGGGGGGTCCCTATGGCTACACCTTC | CASSLGPGGGPYGYTF
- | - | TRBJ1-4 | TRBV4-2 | TGTGCCAGCAGCCAGCTGACAGCGGGGGAACTGTTTTTT | CASSQLTAGELFF
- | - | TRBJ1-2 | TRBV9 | TGTGCCAGCAGCCCGACGAGTAATGGTTATGGCTACACCTTC | CASSPTSNGYGYTF
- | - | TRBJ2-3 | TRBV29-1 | TGCAGCGTTGGGACCCTGGGGGATACGCAGTATTTT | CSVGTLGDTQYF
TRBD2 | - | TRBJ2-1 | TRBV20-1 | TGCAGTGCTCGATCGACTAGCGGGCTGGATGAGCAGTTCTTC | CSARSTSGLDEQFF
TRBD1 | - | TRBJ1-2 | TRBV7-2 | TGTGCCAGCAGCTTAGCGTCCGGGACAGGGATCTATGGCTACACCTTC | CASSLASGTGIYGYTF
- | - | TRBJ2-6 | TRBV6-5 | TGTGCCAGCAGAAAAGACTTGGGGGCCAACGTCCTGACTTTC | CASRKDLGANVLTF
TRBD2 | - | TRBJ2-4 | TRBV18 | TGTGCCAGCTCACCTGTCCCTAGCGGGGGGGCAGCGGCCAAAAACATTCAGTACTTC | CASSPVPSGGAAAKNIQYF
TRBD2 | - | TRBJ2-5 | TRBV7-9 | TGTGCCAGCAGCCCCGGGACTAGCGGGGGGCTCTCCAGTGAGACCCAGTACTTC | CASSPGTSGGLSSETQYF
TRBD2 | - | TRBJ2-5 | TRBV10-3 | TGTGCCATGAAAAGCGGGGGACTCCAAGAGACCCAGTACTTC | CAMKSGGLQETQYF
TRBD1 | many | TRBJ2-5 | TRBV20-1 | TGCAGCGCCTCACAGGGGCAAGAGACCCAGTACTTC | CSASQGQETQYF
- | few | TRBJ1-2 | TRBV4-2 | TGTGCCAGCAGCCAATCTGAGGGGTTTGGCTACACCTTC | CASSQSEGFGYTF
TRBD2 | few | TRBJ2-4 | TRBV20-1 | TGCAGTGCTCCCGGACTAGTCCTAGCCAAAAACATTCAGTACTTC | CSAPGLVLAKNIQYF
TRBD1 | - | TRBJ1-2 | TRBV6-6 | TGTGCCAGCAGTTCTACAGGGGCCGCTAACTATGGCTACACCTTC | CASSSTGAANYGYTF
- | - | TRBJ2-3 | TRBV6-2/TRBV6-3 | TGTGCCAGCAGTTACGTCCGGACAGTACAGCAGTATTTT | CASSYVRTVQQYF
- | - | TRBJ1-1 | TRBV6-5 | TGTGCCAGCAGTTTGGGGGGGAAAGGCACTGAAGCTTTCTTT | CASSLGGKGTEAFF
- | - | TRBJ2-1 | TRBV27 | TGTGCCAGCAGAGGGGTGGGTTCCTACAATGAGCAGTTCTTC | CASRGVGSYNEQFF
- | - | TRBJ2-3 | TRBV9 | TGTGCCAGCACCCCCTCCTCGACGGCGGGGCGGGTTACGCAGTATTTT | CASTPSSTAGRVTQYF
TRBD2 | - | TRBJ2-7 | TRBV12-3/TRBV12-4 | TGTGCCAGCAGGGGGACTAGCGCGTCCCTCTACGAGCAGTACTTC | CASRGTSASLYEQYF
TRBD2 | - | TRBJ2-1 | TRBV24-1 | TGTGCCACCAGTGATCCGACTAGCGGGGGGTCCTACAATGAGCAGTTCTTC | CATSDPTSGGSYNEQFF